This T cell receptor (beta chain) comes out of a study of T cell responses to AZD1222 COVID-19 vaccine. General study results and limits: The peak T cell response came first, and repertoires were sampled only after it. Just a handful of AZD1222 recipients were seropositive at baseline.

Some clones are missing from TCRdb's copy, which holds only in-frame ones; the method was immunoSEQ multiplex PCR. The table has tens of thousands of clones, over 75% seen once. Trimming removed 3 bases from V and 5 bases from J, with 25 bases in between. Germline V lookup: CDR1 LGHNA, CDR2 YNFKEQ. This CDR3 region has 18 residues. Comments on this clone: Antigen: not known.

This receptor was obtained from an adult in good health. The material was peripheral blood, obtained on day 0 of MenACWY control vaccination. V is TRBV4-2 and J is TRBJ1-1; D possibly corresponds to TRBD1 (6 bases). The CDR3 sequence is CASSQPTGTGTRTTEAFF. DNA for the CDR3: TGTGCCAGCAGCCAGCCAACAGGGACCGGAACCAGAACGACTGAAGCTTTCTTT.